This T cell receptor beta chain was recorded in a study of cytomegalovirus exposure and HLA in healthy donors. Study information: In a previous analysis, about 100 million unique TCR beta sequences were found from some 200 million T cells.

Worth noting for this clone: Its antigen is unidentified.

V lost 0 bases, J lost 2 bases, and 4 bases stayed unmatched. Germline values: CDR1 SGHVS, CDR2 FQNEAQ. This CDR3 is 16 amino acids long. With 60 Vbeta and 13 Jbeta primers, the PCR was carried out. Some clones are missing from TCRdb's copy, which holds only in-frame ones; the method was immunoSEQ multiplex PCR. Seen here are 150,000 to 200,000 clones, about 80% observed once, and the top ten hold more than 0.5%. Findings and caveats of the study: In a later analysis, TCR beta V- and J-gene trimming showed a link to a missense DCLRE1C variant. In a later analysis, at a false discovery rate of 0.05, 16,951 TCR beta sequences matched HLA alleles.

The specimen was PBMCs. The gene calls are TRBV7-8 and TRBJ2-3, with 8 bases lining up with TRBD1. The sequence came from a woman between 50 and 59 years old in good health and CMV-seronegative. CDR3 in DNA: TGTGCCAGCAGCTTAGCCCGGGACAGGACCACAGATACGCAGTATTTT. Protein product: CASSLARDRTTDTQYF.